The entry that follows covers one T cell receptor (beta chain) sequence. The antigen it binds to is not known. Per-base qualities were not stored, and no clone one base away is much larger. The data belong to a study of PD-L1 blockade in urothelial cancer (dated by TCRdb to 2016 to 2017). Some background on the complete study: All patients started therapy around 2014 and received atezolizumab 1,200 mg intravenously every 3 weeks. Durable clinical benefit was defined as progression-free survival longer than 6 months, and TCR features were also tested against progression-free and overall survival. An ECOG performance status of 0 or 1 was recorded for the patients, and 0 to 3 prior chemotherapy regimens had been received by the patients. In the same patients who had TCR sequencing, pretreatment tumors also underwent whole exome sequencing and RNA sequencing. An exploratory multi-omic analysis was conducted of the somatic, immune and clinical correlates of response to PD-L1 blockade with atezolizumab in urothelial cancer. Pretreatment tumor samples, along with matched peripheral blood collected serially before and after atezolizumab treatment, underwent TCR sequencing. About 90% of the 29 patients were identified as males with urothelial cancer of bladder origin, and a prior smoking history was reported by 18 of 29 patients. Blood samples yielded a median of around 150,000 T cells and tens of thousands of unique TCRs, with median clonality roughly 0.085. Approximately 30 patients had pretreatment blood TCR-seq, about 25 had at least one posttreatment blood collection, and about 25 had tumor TCR-seq. Some ten patients reached durable clinical benefit, while about 20 patients did not. Blood samples were analyzed at two time points: 3 weeks after treatment start (second dose) and 6 weeks after treatment start.

Reading the label with the study, this specimen's time point is: peripheral blood 6 weeks after treatment start. A total of under 35 patients with locally advanced or metastatic urothelial carcinoma, treated at Memorial Sloan Kettering on a trial protocol, made up the cohort. Peripheral blood mononuclear cells were collected pretreatment and during treatment, with between 1 and 8 total time points obtained per patient. The Qiagen DNeasy Blood extraction kit was used to purify genomic DNA from total PBMCs and tumor samples. PBMCs were collected pretreatment and during treatment and were isolated and stored as previously described. CDR1 and CDR2 are read off the germline V gene as SGHNT and YENEEA. Including the terminal cysteine and phenylalanine, the CDR3 comprises 15 residues. CDR3 DNA only is kept here, 45 bases in frame from base 1. After removal of 5 bases from V and 2 bases from J, the junction retains 6 bases not matched to a gene.

Synthetic TCR analog templates were spiked into each PCR so that absolute template abundance could be estimated from read counts. The immunoSEQ assay was used to amplify TCRbeta CDR3 regions from genomic DNA with bias-controlled V and J gene primers. Rearranged TCRbeta segments were sequenced at approximately 20X coverage. Under the source paper's analysis protocol: Clustering was used to correct sequencing errors, and CDR3s were annotated against IMGT to assign V, D and J genes. Downstream analyses used only productive TCRbeta rearrangements and left out out-of-frame or stop-codon sequences. Clonality was calculated as one minus the Shannon entropy normalized by the log of the number of unique productive sequences. Fisher's exact test with Benjamini-Hochberg correction, using a cutoff of adjusted p below 0.01, was how clones that differed between time points or between blood and tumor were identified. TCRdb provides this immuneACCESS table in a form limited to in-frame rearrangements. Some clones are lacking; in checked studies, under half of them reflect an unresolved V gene, and why the rest are absent is not known. D and trimming were read from the DNA, whereas the V and J calls and clone size are those reported in that table. In all, the sample holds more than 60,000 clones, and about nine tenths of those were seen once. The top ten hold approximately 11% of the sample.

The study at large found these results: At 3 weeks after the start of treatment, tumor-associated TCR clones in peripheral blood had expanded more in patients with durable benefit (n ≈ 22, p = 0.022). Because the sample size was small (n of about 30) and many of the analyses were exploratory, the results are meant to be hypothesis-generating. A pretreatment peripheral blood TCR clonality below the median was linked to improved progression-free and overall survival.

This receptor was taken from a man between 60 and 70 years old with urothelial cancer. The chain is made from TRBV11-3 and TRBJ2-3; 8 nucleotides in the junction match TRBD2. This sample comprised PBMCs, obtained around atezolizumab (anti-PD-L1) treatment. The encoded CDR3 is CASSRGGLSTDTQYF. The nucleotides read TGTGCCAGCAGCCGGGGGGGCCTATCCACAGATACGCAGTATTTT. The CDR3, completed at both ends by the reference TRBV11-3 and TRBJ2-3 genes, gives the full variable domain EAGVVQSPRYKIIEKKQPVAFWCNPISGHNTLYWYLQNLGQGPELLIRYENEEAVDDSQLPKDRFSAERLKGVDSTLKIQPAELGDSAVYLCASSRGGLSTDTQYFGPGTRLTVL.